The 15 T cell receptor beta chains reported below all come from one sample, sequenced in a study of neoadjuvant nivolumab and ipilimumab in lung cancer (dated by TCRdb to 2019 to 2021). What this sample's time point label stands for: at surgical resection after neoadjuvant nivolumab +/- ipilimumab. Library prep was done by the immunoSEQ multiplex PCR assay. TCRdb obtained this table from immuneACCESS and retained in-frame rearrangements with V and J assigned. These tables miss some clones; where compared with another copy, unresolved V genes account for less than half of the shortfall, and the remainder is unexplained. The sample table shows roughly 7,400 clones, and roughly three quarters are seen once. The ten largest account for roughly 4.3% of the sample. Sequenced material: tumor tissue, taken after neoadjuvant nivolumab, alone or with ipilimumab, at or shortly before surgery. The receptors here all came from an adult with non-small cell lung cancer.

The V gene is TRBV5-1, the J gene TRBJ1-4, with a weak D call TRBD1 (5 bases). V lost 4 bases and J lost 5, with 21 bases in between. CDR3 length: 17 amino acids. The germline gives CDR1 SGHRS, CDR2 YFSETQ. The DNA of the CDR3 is TGCGCCAGCAGCATCGGGCTCCAGGGAGATCGGAATGAAAAACTGTTTTTT. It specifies CASSIGLQGDRNEKLFF.

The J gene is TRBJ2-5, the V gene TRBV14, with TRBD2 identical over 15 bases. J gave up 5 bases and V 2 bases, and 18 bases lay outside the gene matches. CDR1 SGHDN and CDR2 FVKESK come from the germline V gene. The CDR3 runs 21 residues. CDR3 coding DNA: TGTGCCAGCAGCCAATATAGCGGACTAGCGGGAGGGCCGGGGAGACGCGAGACCCAGTACTTC. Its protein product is CASSQYSGLAGGPGRRETQYF. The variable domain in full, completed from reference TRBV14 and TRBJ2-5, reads EAGVTQFPSHSVIEKGQTVTLRCDPISGHDNLYWYRRVMGKEIKFLLHFVKESKQDESGMPNNRFLAERTGGTYSTLKVQPAELEDSGVYFCASSQYSGLAGGPGRRETQYFGPGTRLLVL.

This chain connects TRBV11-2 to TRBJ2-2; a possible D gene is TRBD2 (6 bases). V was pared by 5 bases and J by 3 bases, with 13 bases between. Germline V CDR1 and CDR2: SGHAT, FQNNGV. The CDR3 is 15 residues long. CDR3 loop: CASSPSGGHTGELFF. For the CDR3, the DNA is TGTGCCAGCAGCCCTTCCGGGGGACACACCGGGGAGCTGTTTTTT.

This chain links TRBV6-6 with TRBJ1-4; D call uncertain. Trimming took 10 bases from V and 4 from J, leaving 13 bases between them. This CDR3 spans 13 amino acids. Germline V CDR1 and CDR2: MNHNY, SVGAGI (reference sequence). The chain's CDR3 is CATSDPFNEKLFF. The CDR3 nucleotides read TGTGCCACCTCCGATCCATTTAATGAAAAACTGTTTTTT.

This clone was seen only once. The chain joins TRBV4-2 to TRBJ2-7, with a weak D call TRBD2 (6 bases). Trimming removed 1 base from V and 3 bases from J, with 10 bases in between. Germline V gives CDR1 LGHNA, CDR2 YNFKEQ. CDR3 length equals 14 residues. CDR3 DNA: TGTGCCAGCAGCCAAGTGGCGGGAAGCTACGAGCAGTACTTC. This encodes CASSQVAGSYEQYF.

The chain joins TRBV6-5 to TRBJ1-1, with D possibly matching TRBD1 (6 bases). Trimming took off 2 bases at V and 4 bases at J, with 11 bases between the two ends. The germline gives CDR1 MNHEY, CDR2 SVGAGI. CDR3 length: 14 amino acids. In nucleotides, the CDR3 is TGTGCCAGCAGTTACGGGGGGCCTTCCACTGAAGCTTTCTTT. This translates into CASSYGGPSTEAFF.

Here the CDR3 DNA reads TGCGCCAGCAGCCTCAAATCGGGACAGCCTAATGAAAAACTGTTTTTT. This sequence encodes CASSLKSGQPNEKLFF. The chain couples TRBV5-1 to TRBJ1-4; the match to TRBD1 covers 7 bases. The CDR3 runs 16 residues. After removal of 4 bases from V and 3 bases from J, the junction contained 9 bases not matched to a gene. Germline V lookup: CDR1 SGHRS, CDR2 YFSETQ.

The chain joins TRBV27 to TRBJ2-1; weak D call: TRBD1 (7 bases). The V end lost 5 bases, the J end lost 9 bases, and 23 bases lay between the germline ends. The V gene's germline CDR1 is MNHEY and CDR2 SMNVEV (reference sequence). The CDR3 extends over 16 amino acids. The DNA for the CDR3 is TGTGCCAGCAGTCTGGAGGGGACAGCCCTAGGAAGTGAGCAGTTCTTC. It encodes CASSLEGTALGSEQFF.

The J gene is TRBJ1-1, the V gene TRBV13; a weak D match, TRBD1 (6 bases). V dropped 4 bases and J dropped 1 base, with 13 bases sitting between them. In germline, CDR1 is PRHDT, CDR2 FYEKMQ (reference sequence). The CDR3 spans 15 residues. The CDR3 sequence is CASSSWGAQNTEAFF. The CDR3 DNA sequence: TGTGCCAGCAGCTCTTGGGGGGCCCAGAACACTGAAGCTTTCTTT.

The CDR3: CASSIYGGGGGYTF. DNA for the CDR3: TGTGCCAGCAGCATCTACGGAGGGGGGGGCGGCTACACCTTC. The rearrangement links TRBV5-6 to TRBJ1-2; perhaps TRBD1 as D (6 bases). In germline, CDR1 is SGHDT, CDR2 YYEEEE. Trimming removed 4 bases at V and 8 bases at J, with 18 bases between. The CDR3 runs 14 residues. The whole variable domain, filled in from reference TRBV5-6 and TRBJ1-2, reads DAGVTQSPTHLIKTRGQQVTLRCSPKSGHDTVSWYQQALGQGPQFIFQYYEEEERQRGNFPDRFSGHQFPNYSSELNVNALLLGDSALYLCASSIYGGGGGYTFGSGTRLTVV.

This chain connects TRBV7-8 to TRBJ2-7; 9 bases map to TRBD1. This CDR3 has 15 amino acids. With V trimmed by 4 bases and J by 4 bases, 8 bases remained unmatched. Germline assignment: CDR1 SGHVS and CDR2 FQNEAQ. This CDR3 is CASSSGTGIQYEQYF. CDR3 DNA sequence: TGTGCCAGCAGCTCCGGGACAGGGATACAATACGAGCAGTACTTC.

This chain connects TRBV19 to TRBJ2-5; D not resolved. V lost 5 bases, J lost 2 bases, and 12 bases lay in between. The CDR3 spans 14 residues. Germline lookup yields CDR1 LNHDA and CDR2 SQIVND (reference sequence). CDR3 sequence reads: CASSPRHKQETQYF. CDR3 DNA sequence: TGTGCCAGTAGTCCTCGACACAAGCAAGAGACCCAGTACTTC.

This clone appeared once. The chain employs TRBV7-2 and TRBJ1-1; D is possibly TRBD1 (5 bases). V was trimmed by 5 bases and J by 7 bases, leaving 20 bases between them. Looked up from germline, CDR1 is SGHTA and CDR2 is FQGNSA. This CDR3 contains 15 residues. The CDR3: CASSPMGSVGLEAFF. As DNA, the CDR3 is TGTGCCAGCAGCCCGATGGGGTCCGTGGGGCTTGAAGCTTTCTTT.

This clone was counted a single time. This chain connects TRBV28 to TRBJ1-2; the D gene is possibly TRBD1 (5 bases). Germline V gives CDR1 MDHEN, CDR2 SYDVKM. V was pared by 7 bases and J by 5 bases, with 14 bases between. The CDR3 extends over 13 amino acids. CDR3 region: CASTPGRIYGYTF. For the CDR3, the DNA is TGTGCCAGCACTCCGGGACGGATATATGGCTACACCTTC.

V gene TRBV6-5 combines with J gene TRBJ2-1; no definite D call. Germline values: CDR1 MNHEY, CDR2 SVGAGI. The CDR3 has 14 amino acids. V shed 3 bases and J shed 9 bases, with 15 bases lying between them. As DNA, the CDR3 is TGTGCCAGCAGTTATTTGGGCCGAATCGCTGAGCAGTTCTTC. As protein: CASSYLGRIAEQFF.